This record concerns one T cell receptor (beta chain) sequence. This clonotype was observed a handful of times. Its cognate antigen has yet to be identified. No much larger clonotype is one base removed from it; base qualities were not supplied. From cysteine to phenylalanine, the CDR3 is 14 amino acids long. The retained sequence is limited to the CDR3, 42 bases, with the frame set at the first base. Relative to germline, V is missing 4 bases and J is missing 4 bases, with 8 bases of the junction outside any gene match. Via the germline V gene (reference sequence), CDR1 is SGHKS and CDR2 YYEKEE. This entry belongs to a study of regulatory T cells in long-lasting Graves disease (dated by TCRdb to the early 2020s). Background for the entire study: To count as having persistent Graves' disease, a patient had to have received antithyroid drug treatment for over 5 years with TSH receptor autoantibodies remaining persistently positive. Peripheral blood TCR sequencing and RNA sequencing compared persistent Graves' disease patients with newly diagnosed Graves' disease patients. The study was conducted in China and was registered as a clinical trial. A total of around 33 samples underwent TCR sequencing, from about 13 patients with persistent Graves' disease and approximately 20 patients with newly diagnosed Graves' disease. On average, persistent Graves' disease patients in the clinical cohort had been on antithyroid drugs for approximately ten years.

Library method: multiplex PCR. The sequencing machine was an Illumina HiSeq 4000. TCR beta libraries were built with iRepertoire HTBI primers and Arm-PCR amplification of CDR3 regions. Gel purification was performed on PCR products prior to sequencing. As for how the authors treated the data: Gene usage analysis of CDR3 amino acid clonotypes relied on the approximately 60 TRBV and 15 or so TRBJ segments identified across samples. COPE and FqMerger were used to merge the filtered high-quality paired reads into contigs. Contigs were aligned with BLAST to IMGT TRBV, TRBD and TRBJ reference genes, and CDR3 was defined per IMGT. Any clonotype with a frequency above 0.1% was counted as a highly expanded clone. Repertoire diversity was measured by Shannon entropy, and V-J evenness by the Gini coefficient. Public clonotypes were defined as clonotypes shared by more than one individual. The public reads were quality trimmed at Q25 with fastp and then assembled into clones with MiXCR by TCRdb, keeping productive beta chains. Duplicate CDR3 protein sequences are folded into a single record with the most common DNA and genes. The authors' filters were not applied to this entry. For this sample there are 420,000 or so distinct CDR3 sequences; 23% appear just once. Of the sample, roughly 28% falls within the top ten clones.

The time point label here, explained by the study, means: persistent/refractory GD, antithyroid drugs over 5 years with positive TRAb. For both TCR sequencing and RNA sequencing, RNA was extracted from PBMCs in TRIzol. The diagnosis of Graves' disease followed American Thyroid Association guidelines. Recruitment of patients was carried out at an endocrinology department in Xi'an, China. Each patient gave approximately 8.8 milliliters of peripheral blood, collected in an EDTA anticoagulant tube. Ficoll Paque Plus density gradient separation was used to isolate PBMCs, and no further T cell sorting was performed. RNA quality was checked with an Agilent 2100 Bioanalyzer and agarose gel, and concentration with a NanoDrop 2000. What the research found in general, with its limitations: As a limitation, the authors acknowledged that the small sample size may reduce accuracy. Persistent patients shared more public clonotypes among themselves (around 2,800) than newly diagnosed patients did (roughly 910). Persistent disease showed preferential use of TRBV28, TRBJ1-2 and TRBJ2-5, whereas newly diagnosed disease favored TRBV20-1 and TRBJ2-1. Compared with newly diagnosed patients, patients with persistent Graves' disease had lower TCR Shannon entropy and fewer highly expanded clones, which suggests clonal expansion. The study examined only peripheral blood because the primary lesion, thyroid tissue, could not be accessed. Only the TCR beta chain was sequenced and analyzed.

In this chain, TRBV5-5 is recombined with TRBJ2-7; TRBD1 fits 7 bases in the junction. This receptor was identified in a female donor with Graves disease. Sequences were derived from peripheral blood mononuclear cells (PBMCs), sampled when the disease was refractory, from a patient treated with antithyroid drugs. Here the CDR3 is given as CASSPTGTGYEQYF. The sequenced DNA is TGTGCCAGCAGCCCGACAGGGACGGGATACGAGCAGTACTTC.